This TCR beta chain stems from a study of blood T cells in healthy people across ages. Findings and limits, study-wide: Naive T cell percentage showed a strong correlation with TCR beta diversity. Comparison with aged donors showed that long-lived donors had more naive CD4+ cells and higher diversity.

This clonotype was detected a few times. As yet, its antigen is unknown. Combining a sample-barcoded 5' primer with a J-beta primer mix, a second PCR ran for roughly 7 to 12 cycles. TCRdb redid the calling of the 5' RACE reads with MiXCR, one entry per CDR3 protein. The sample yields some 890,000 distinct CDR3 sequences, almost 30% seen once. Germline-derived CDR1 and CDR2 are SGHRS and YFSETQ. The ends lost 5 bases at V and 3 bases at J; junction bases unmatched: 7. This CDR3 has 14 residues. The same sample was also used in a study of T cells of mothers and their children. That publication notes: A few healthy Caucasian mothers served as donors, and their six children did as well. Over 10 million reads per mother and roughly 3 million per child were obtained.

The material sequenced was blood. The origin of this receptor is a woman aged 40 to 50 in good health. The V call is TRBV5-1, the J call TRBJ2-5; the match to TRBD1 covers 7 bases. CDR3 sequence reads: CASRAAGGKETQYF. CDR3 DNA sequence: TGCGCCAGCAGGGCGGCAGGGGGTAAAGAGACCCAGTACTTC.